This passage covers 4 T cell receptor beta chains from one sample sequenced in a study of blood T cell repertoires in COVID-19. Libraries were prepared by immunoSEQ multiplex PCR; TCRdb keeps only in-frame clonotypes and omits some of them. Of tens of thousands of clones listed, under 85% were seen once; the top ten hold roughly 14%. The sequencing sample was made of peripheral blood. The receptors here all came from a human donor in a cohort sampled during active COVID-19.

The CDR3: CSARDTGKLFF. DNA of the CDR3: TGCAGTGCTAGAGATACGGGGAAACTGTTTTTT. The chain is built from TRBV20-1 and TRBJ1-4; D gene uncertain. The CDR3 consists of 11 residues. The germline V gene encodes CDR1 DFQATT and CDR2 SNEGSKA (reference sequence). The V end was cut by 0 bases, the J end by 11 bases, with 7 bases between.

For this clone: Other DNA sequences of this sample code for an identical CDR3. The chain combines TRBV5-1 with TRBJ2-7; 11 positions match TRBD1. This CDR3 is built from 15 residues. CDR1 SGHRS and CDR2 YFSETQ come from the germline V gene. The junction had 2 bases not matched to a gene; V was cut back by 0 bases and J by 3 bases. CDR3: CASSLGTGGVYEQYF. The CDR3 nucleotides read TGCGCCAGCAGCTTGGGGACAGGGGGCGTCTACGAGCAGTACTTC.

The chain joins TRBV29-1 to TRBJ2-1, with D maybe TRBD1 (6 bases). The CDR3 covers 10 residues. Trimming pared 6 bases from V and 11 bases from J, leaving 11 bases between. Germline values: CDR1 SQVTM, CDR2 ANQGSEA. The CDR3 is CSVAGTKQFF. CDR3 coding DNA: TGCAGCGTAGCCGGGACAAAGCAGTTCTTC.

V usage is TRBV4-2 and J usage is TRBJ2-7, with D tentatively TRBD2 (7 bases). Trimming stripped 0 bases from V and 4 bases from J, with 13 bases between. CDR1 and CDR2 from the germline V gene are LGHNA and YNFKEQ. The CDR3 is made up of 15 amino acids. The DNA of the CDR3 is TGTGCCAGCAGCCAAGATCAGGGGCGGGGGTACGAGCAGTACTTC. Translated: CASSQDQGRGYEQYF.